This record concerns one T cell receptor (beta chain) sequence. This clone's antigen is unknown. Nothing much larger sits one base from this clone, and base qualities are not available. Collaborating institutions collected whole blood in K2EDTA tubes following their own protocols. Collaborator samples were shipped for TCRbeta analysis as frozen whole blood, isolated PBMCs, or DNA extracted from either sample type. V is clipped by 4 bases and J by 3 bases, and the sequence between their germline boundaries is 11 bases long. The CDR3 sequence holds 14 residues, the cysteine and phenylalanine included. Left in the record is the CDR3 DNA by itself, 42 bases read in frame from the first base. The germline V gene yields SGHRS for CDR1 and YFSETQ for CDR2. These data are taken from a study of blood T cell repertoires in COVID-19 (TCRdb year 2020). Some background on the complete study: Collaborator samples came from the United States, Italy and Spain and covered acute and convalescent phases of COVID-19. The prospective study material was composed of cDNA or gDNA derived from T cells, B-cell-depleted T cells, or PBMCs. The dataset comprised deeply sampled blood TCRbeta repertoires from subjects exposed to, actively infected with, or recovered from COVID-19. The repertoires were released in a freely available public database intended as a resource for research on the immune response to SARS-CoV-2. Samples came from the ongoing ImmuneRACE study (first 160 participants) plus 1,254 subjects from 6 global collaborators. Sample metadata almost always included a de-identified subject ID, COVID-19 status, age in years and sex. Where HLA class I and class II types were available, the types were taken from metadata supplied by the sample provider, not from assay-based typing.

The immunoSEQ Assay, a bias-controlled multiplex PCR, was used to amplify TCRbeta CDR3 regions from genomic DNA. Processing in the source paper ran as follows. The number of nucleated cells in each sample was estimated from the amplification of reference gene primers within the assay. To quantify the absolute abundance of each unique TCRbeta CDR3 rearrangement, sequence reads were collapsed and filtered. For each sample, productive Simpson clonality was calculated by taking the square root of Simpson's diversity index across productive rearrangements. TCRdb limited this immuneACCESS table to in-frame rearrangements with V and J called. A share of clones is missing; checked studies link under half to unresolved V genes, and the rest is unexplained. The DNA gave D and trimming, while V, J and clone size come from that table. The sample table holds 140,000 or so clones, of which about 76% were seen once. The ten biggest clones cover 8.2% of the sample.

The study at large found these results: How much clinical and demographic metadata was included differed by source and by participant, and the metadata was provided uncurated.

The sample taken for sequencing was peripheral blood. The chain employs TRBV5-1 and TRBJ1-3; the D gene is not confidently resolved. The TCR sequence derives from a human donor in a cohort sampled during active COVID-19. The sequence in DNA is TGCGCCAGCAGCCCGGGAGGAGATGGAAACACCATATATTTT. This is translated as CASSPGGDGNTIYF. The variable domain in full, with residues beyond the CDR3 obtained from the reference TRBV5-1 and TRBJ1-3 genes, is KAGVTQTPRYLIKTRGQQVTLSCSPISGHRSVSWYQQTPGQGLQFLFEYFSETQRNKGNFPGRFSGRQFSNSRSEMNVSTLELGDSALYLCASSPGGDGNTIYFGEGSWLTVV.